This T cell receptor (beta chain) appears in the sequencing data of a study of Ad26.COV2.S vaccination and SARS-CoV-2 variants. Study-wide background: The vaccine Ad26.COV2.S was put into the muscle once, or twice with 56 days between.

The treatment is: roughly 18 received Ad26.COV2.S at low or high dose, single or two shots; 5 received placebo; per-sample allocation not given. Specimen acquisition occurred on day 63 following the initial vaccine or placebo injection. Generated by immunoSEQ multiplex PCR, the TCRdb table keeps only in-frame clones and is missing some. The sample includes 380,000 or so clones, around 89% of them seen just once. V was trimmed by 5 bases and J by 7 bases, leaving 15 bases between them. This CDR3 is built from 14 residues. Germline V gene lookup returns CDR1 KGHSH and CDR2 LQKENI. The sample in question was peripheral blood, obtained in a trial of Ad26.COV2.S vaccine versus placebo. The chain has TRBV18 and TRBJ1-5; D is perhaps TRBD1 (5 bases). The TCR originated in a person between 18 and 65 years old who received the Ad26.COV2.S COVID-19 vaccine or a placebo. CDR3 in DNA: TGTGCCAGCTCAAGAGGGGACGGCGAGCAGCCCCAGCATTTT. This encodes CASSRGDGEQPQHF.